The 12 T cell receptor beta chains given below trace back to one sample, sequenced in a study of CXCR4 blockade with PD-1 therapy in pancreatic cancer. The data were produced by immunoSEQ multiplex PCR, yet TCRdb's version contains in-frame clones alone and is incomplete. In the table there are more than 2,000 clones, roughly 40% of which are singletons. Sequenced: tumor tissue. Receptors were obtained from a human donor with pancreatic ductal adenocarcinoma.

The CDR3: CASKGDSDTQYF. In DNA, the CDR3 is TGTGCCAGCAAGGGGGATTCGGATACGCAGTATTTT. V and J are TRBV2 and TRBJ2-3, with D perhaps matching TRBD1 (6 bases). Germline values: CDR1 SNHLY, CDR2 FYNNEI. Trimming took off 7 bases at V and 6 bases at J, with 11 bases between the two ends. CDR3 length: 12 amino acids. The full variable domain, rest sourced from reference TRBV2 and TRBJ2-3, is EPEVTQTPSHQVTQMGQEVILRCVPISNHLYFYWYRQILGQKVEFLVSFYNNEISEKSEIFDDQFSVERPDGSNFTLKIRSTKLEDSAMYFCASKGDSDTQYFGPGTRLTVL.

By frequency in the sample, this clone is medium-sized. The chain couples TRBV11-3 to TRBJ1-4; D gene uncertain. The CDR3 is 15 amino acids. Germline V gene lookup returns CDR1 SGHNT and CDR2 YENEEA. The V end lost 3 bases, the J end lost 2 bases, and 10 bases lay between the germline ends. CDR3 sequence reads: CASSLDGVTNEKLFF. In nucleotides, the CDR3 is TGTGCCAGCAGCTTGGATGGGGTTACTAATGAAAAACTGTTTTTT.

The genes are TRBV19 and TRBJ2-1; TRBD2 is a possible D gene (5 bases). V dropped 8 bases and J dropped 4 bases, with 18 bases sitting between them. CDR1 LNHDA and CDR2 SQIVND come from the germline V gene (reference sequence). The CDR3 loop spans 15 amino acids. The CDR3 region has the DNA TGTGCCAGTTCTCGGTGGCTAGCAGAATACAATGAGCAGTTCTTC. Encoded protein: CASSRWLAEYNEQFF.

The chain joins TRBV28 to TRBJ1-3; unclear D gene. This CDR3 has 12 residues. Per the germline V gene, CDR1 is MDHEN and CDR2 is SYDVKM. Trimming cost V 6 bases and J 1 base, with 4 bases left between them. The CDR3 DNA reads TGTGCCAGCAGGGATTCTGGAAACACCATATATTTT. Protein sequence: CASRDSGNTIYF.

This clone came up a few times. The genes are TRBV12-5 and TRBJ2-1; TRBD2 is a possible D gene (6 bases). CDR3 length equals 12 residues. Per the germline V gene, CDR1 is LGHNT and CDR2 is FRNRAP. The V gene lost 5 bases and the J gene lost 15 bases, with 17 bases spanning the gap. The CDR3 sequence: CASGPWGTLPFF. The CDR3, as DNA: TGTGCTAGTGGTCCTTGGGGGACTTTACCGTTCTTC.

This clone has just one count. The rearrangement uses TRBV19 and TRBJ2-1, with 8 bases that match TRBD2. V lost 7 bases, J lost 13 bases, and 18 bases stayed unmatched. CDR3 length: 15 residues. Germline CDR1 LNHDA, CDR2 SQIVND (reference sequence). This chain's CDR3 is CASIGAGVAGLSQFF. CDR3 nucleotide sequence: TGTGCCAGTATCGGAGCAGGGGTAGCGGGACTCAGTCAGTTCTTC.

This clone was found a few times. This sequence joins TRBV25-1 and TRBJ1-1; D not resolved. Trimming left V 3 bases short and J 3 bases short, with 8 bases between. CDR3 length: 13 amino acids. CDR1 and CDR2 (germline): MGHDK, SYGVNS. The CDR3 is CASSEGIDTEAFF. CDR3 nucleotide sequence: TGTGCCAGCAGTGAGGGAATTGACACTGAAGCTTTCTTT.

The rearrangement joins TRBV14 to TRBJ2-5; D assignment may be TRBD1 or TRBD2 (5 bases each). Germline V gene lookup returns CDR1 SGHDN and CDR2 FVKESK. The CDR3 length is 16 residues. V was shortened by 0 bases and J by 0 bases, with 11 bases between the two germline ends. Written as DNA, the CDR3 is TGTGCCAGCAGCCAAGATGGGGGAACCCACCAAGAGACCCAGTACTTC. Protein sequence: CASSQDGGTHQETQYF.

The chain combines TRBV28 with TRBJ2-7; possibly TRBD2 for D (5 bases). The CDR3 extends over 13 amino acids. Per the germline V gene, CDR1 is MDHEN and CDR2 is SYDVKM. V dropped 3 bases and J dropped 2 bases, with 8 bases sitting between them. The CDR3 protein is CASSLRGTYEQYV. The CDR3 DNA sequence: TGTGCCAGCAGTTTGAGAGGGACCTACGAGCAGTACGTC.

By its share, this clone is medium-sized. V usage is TRBV6-8 and J usage is TRBJ1-2, with D perhaps TRBD1 (5 bases). The germline V gene encodes CDR1 MNHGY and CDR2 SAAAGT. The V and J ends lost 2 bases and 8 bases respectively, with 12 bases between them. This CDR3 has 13 residues. The CDR3 here is CASSYDLGTGYTF. DNA of the CDR3: TGTGCCAGCAGTTACGACTTAGGGACGGGCTACACCTTC.

This clone showed up just a few times. CDR3 sequence: CASSPLAGTGGADTQYF. For the CDR3, the DNA is TGTGCCAGCAGCCCTCTCGCCGGGACAGGGGGCGCAGATACGCAGTATTTT. The chain links TRBV6-8 to TRBJ2-3; 12 bases map to TRBD1. The CDR3 sequence is 17 residues long. The ends lost 6 bases at V and 4 bases at J; junction bases unmatched: 11. Germline V CDR1 and CDR2: MNHGY, SAAAGT.

The chain joins TRBV18 to TRBJ2-7; 12 nucleotides match TRBD2. Germline V CDR1 and CDR2: KGHSH, LQKENI. The trim removed 6 bases at V and 2 bases at J, leaving 2 bases unmatched. This CDR3 comprises 14 residues. In nucleotides, the CDR3 is TGTGCCAGCTCCCGGACTAGCGGGACCTACGAGCAGTACTTC. This gives the protein CASSRTSGTYEQYF.